This T cell receptor beta chain was profiled in a study of blood T cell repertoires in COVID-19. Across the whole study: COVID-19 samples collected from the United States, Italy and Spain covered acute and convalescent phases.

Original processing notes: Nucleated cell counts were estimated from reference gene primer amplification. Only in-frame clones appear in the TCRdb table, and some are missing; sequencing was by immunoSEQ multiplex PCR. V, J and clone size reflect that table, while D and trimming were determined from the DNA. The sample shows about 160,000 clones, approximately 84% of them seen only once. J gave up 7 bases and V 6 bases, and 10 bases lay outside the gene matches. Per the germline V gene, CDR1 is MDHEN and CDR2 is SYDVKM. The CDR3 runs 14 residues. This receptor was obtained from a woman over 75 with acute or convalescent COVID-19. V and J are TRBV28 and TRBJ2-5; 8 nucleotides match TRBD1. The specimen sequenced was peripheral blood. CDR3 nucleotide sequence: TGTGCCAGCAGCCCCGACAGGGGATTAGGGACCCAGTACTTC. This translates into CASSPDRGLGTQYF.